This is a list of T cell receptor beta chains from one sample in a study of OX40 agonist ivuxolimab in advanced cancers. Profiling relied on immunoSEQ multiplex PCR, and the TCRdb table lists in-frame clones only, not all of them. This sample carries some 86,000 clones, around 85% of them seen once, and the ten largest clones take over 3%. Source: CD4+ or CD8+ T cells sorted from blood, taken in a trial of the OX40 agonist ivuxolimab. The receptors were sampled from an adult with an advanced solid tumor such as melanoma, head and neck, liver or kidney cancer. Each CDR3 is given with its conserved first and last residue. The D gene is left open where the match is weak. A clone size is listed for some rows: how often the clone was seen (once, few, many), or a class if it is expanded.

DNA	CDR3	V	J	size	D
TGTGCCAGCAGTTATAGTGGGCGCGGCTACACCTTC	CASSYSGRGYTF	TRBV6-6	TRBJ1-2	few	NA
TGTGCCAGCAGGCTCCCGGGACTAGCGGGAGTGAATGAGCAGTTCTTC	CASRLPGLAGVNEQFF	TRBV25-1	TRBJ2-1	NA	TRBD2
TGTGCCTGGAGGCGGGTTAGCACTAATGAAAAACTGTTTTTT	CAWRRVSTNEKLFF	TRBV30	TRBJ1-4	NA	NA
TGTGCCACCTCAGAGGCGGGAGGAGAGACCCAGTACTTC	CATSEAGGETQYF	TRBV7-3	TRBJ2-5	NA	TRBD2
TGTGCCAGCAGCCAGAGGGGCGTGACTAAGCAGTACTTC	CASSQRGVTKQYF	TRBV7-9	TRBJ2-7	NA	NA
TGCGCCAGCAGCCAAATTCGGACTAGCGGTGACACAGATACGCAGTATTTT	CASSQIRTSGDTDTQYF	TRBV4-1	TRBJ2-3	NA	TRBD2
TGTGCCAGTAGGCCCGGGAAGAGCTCCTACGAGCAGTACTTC	CASRPGKSSYEQYF	TRBV19	TRBJ2-7	NA	NA
TGTGCCAGCACTATAACTAGCGGGATGTACAATGAGCAGTTCTTC	CASTITSGMYNEQFF	TRBV2	TRBJ2-1	NA	TRBD2
TGTGCCAGCAGTCAGGGGCCCCGCCCGGATACGCAGTATTTT	CASSQGPRPDTQYF	TRBV27	TRBJ2-3	NA	NA
TGTGCCAGCAGCTTGGTCCTAGCGGGAGTAGGGGAGACCCAGTACTTC	CASSLVLAGVGETQYF	TRBV5-6	TRBJ2-5	NA	TRBD2
TGTGCCAGCAGCTTTAAACAGGGGTACGAGCAGTACTTC	CASSFKQGYEQYF	TRBV5-6	TRBJ2-7	NA	TRBD1
TGTGCCAGCAGCCCGCCATCGTACCAAGAGACCCAGTACTTC	CASSPPSYQETQYF	TRBV7-9	TRBJ2-5	NA	NA
TGTGCCAGCAGCGGGGCTGAAAAACTGTTTTTT	CASSGAEKLFF	TRBV7-2	TRBJ1-4	NA	NA
TGCGCCAGCAGCCCCGGGTTGGGGGCGCAAAACATTCAGTACTTC	CASSPGLGAQNIQYF	TRBV4-1	TRBJ2-4	NA	NA
TGCGCCAGCTCCTCAGGGGGCGAAATGGACGAGCAGTACTTC	CASSSGGEMDEQYF	TRBV10-1	TRBJ2-7	NA	TRBD1
TGTGCCAGCAGTACACCCGGAGCCTACACCTACGAGCAGTACTTC	CASSTPGAYTYEQYF	TRBV28	TRBJ2-7	NA	NA
TGTGCCAGCAGTTCGCGGACAGCTGGAAACACCATATATTTT	CASSSRTAGNTIYF	TRBV6-5	TRBJ1-3	NA	NA
TGTGCCAGCATAGGGGACAGGGGTTTTACTGAAGCTTTCTTT	CASIGDRGFTEAFF	TRBV2	TRBJ1-1	once	TRBD1
TGTGCCAGCAGCGAGAAGGGGGCAGGCGAAAAACTGTTTTTT	CASSEKGAGEKLFF	TRBV5-4	TRBJ1-4	few	TRBD1
TGTGCCAGTAGTATCACAGCGGGAGAGTTCTACGAGCAGTACTTC	CASSITAGEFYEQYF	TRBV19	TRBJ2-7	once	TRBD2
TGTGCCATCAGGGACGCTGAGTTGAGAACGTACTTC	CAIRDAELRTYF	TRBV10-3	TRBJ2-7	NA	NA
TGTGCCAGCAGCACGACAGGGTACCCTGAAGCTTTCTTT	CASSTTGYPEAFF	TRBV7-9	TRBJ1-1	NA	TRBD1
TGCGCCAGCAGTCGAACCCCTGAAGAGACCCAGTACTTC	CASSRTPEETQYF	TRBV10-1	TRBJ2-5	NA	NA
TGCGCCAGCAGTGACTACGCTCATCATGAAAAACTGTTTTTT	CASSDYAHHEKLFF	TRBV10-1	TRBJ1-4	NA	NA
TGCAGTGCCAGTAGGGCGGATACGCAGTATTTT	CSASRADTQYF	TRBV20-1	TRBJ2-3	NA	NA
TGTGCCACCCAGGGGGAGATCTCTGGAAACACCATATATTTT	CATQGEISGNTIYF	TRBV7-9	TRBJ1-3	few	TRBD1
TGTGCCAGCAGCTTAGGTGTGGATGAGCAGTTCTTC	CASSLGVDEQFF	TRBV5-6	TRBJ2-1	NA	NA
TGTGCCAGCAGCCCACCTGGCACCGGGGAGCTGTTTTTT	CASSPPGTGELFF	TRBV7-3	TRBJ2-2	NA	NA
TGTGCCAGCAGCTCCAGAACTAGCGGGAGCTACAATGAGCAGTTCTTC	CASSSRTSGSYNEQFF	TRBV7-6	TRBJ2-1	NA	TRBD2
TGTGCCAGCAGTTTAAGTCAGGGGGGGTACCAAGAGACCCAGTACTTC	CASSLSQGGYQETQYF	TRBV28	TRBJ2-5	NA	NA
TGCGCCAGCAGCAACCGACTAGCGGGCCCCACCGGGGAGCTGTTTTTT	CASSNRLAGPTGELFF	TRBV5-1	TRBJ2-2	NA	TRBD2
TGTGCCAGCAGCTTAGGCGGGTACCAAGAGACCCAGTACTTC	CASSLGGYQETQYF	TRBV11-2	TRBJ2-5	NA	NA
TGTGCCAGTAGTATGGCGGCTAAAGGGAATGAGCAGTTCTTC	CASSMAAKGNEQFF	TRBV19	TRBJ2-1	once	NA
TGTGCCAGCACCGACAGGCACTATGGCTACACCTTC	CASTDRHYGYTF	TRBV6-5	TRBJ1-2	NA	NA
TGTGCCTGGAGTGTCCTTTGGGCCCGATCCTCGGTGGGCTCTGGGGCCAACGTCCTGACTTTC	CAWSVLWARSSVGSGANVLTF	TRBV30	TRBJ2-6	few	NA
TGTGCCAGCAGTGGGACACGGAACTCCTACGAGCAGTACTTC	CASSGTRNSYEQYF	TRBV6-5	TRBJ2-7	NA	NA
TGTGCCAGCAGCCTCGCCGGGCAGGGGGCTAAGGACGAGCAGTACTTC	CASSLAGQGAKDEQYF	TRBV28	TRBJ2-7	NA	TRBD1
TGTGCCACCTCCGGCACCGGGAAAGGGGCAGATACGCAGTATTTT	CATSGTGKGADTQYF	TRBV2	TRBJ2-3	NA	NA
TGTGCCAGCAGTGAACGGCCGGGACAGGGGGTTGTCGAGCAGTACTTC	CASSERPGQGVVEQYF	TRBV25-1	TRBJ2-7	NA	TRBD1
TGTGCCAGCAGGCGCCGAACTAGCTTCAGTCATGAGCAGTTCTTC	CASRRRTSFSHEQFF	TRBV28	TRBJ2-1	NA	NA
TGTGCCAGCAAATCCCACAGTGGAAATGGCTACACCTTC	CASKSHSGNGYTF	TRBV28	TRBJ1-2	NA	NA
TGTGCCAGCAGCCGAAGGGCCGGAACTAGCGCCTCCTACGAGCAGTACTTC	CASSRRAGTSASYEQYF	TRBV27	TRBJ2-7	few	TRBD2
TGCGCCAGCAGTGAGTCGGAGGGGTACAGCCAAGAGACCCAGTACTTC	CASSESEGYSQETQYF	TRBV10-2	TRBJ2-5	NA	NA
TGTGCCAGCAGTGAAGCTTCCAGGAATGAGCAGTTCTTC	CASSEASRNEQFF	TRBV2	TRBJ2-1	NA	NA
TGTGCCAGTAGTATCTCAGGGAGCACAGATACGCAGTATTTT	CASSISGSTDTQYF	TRBV19	TRBJ2-3	few	NA
TGCGCCAGCAGCACCATAAATCTTAGCGGGAGGGCCAACAATGAGCAGTTCTTC	CASSTINLSGRANNEQFF	TRBV10-1	TRBJ2-1	NA	TRBD2
TGTGCCAGCAGCTCCTACCCGCGCGGGAGCACAGATACGCAGTATTTT	CASSSYPRGSTDTQYF	TRBV5-6	TRBJ2-3	NA	NA
TGTGCCAGCAGTTTATCGGGTTACGAGCAGTACTTC	CASSLSGYEQYF	TRBV28	TRBJ2-7	NA	NA
TGTGCCAGCAGTTCCCTCCGGGACAGCAATCAGCCCCAGCATTTT	CASSSLRDSNQPQHF	TRBV6-6	TRBJ1-5	NA	NA
TGTGCCAGCAGCCAAGCGGGAGATGACTCCGGGGAGCTGTTTTTT	CASSQAGDDSGELFF	TRBV7-2	TRBJ2-2	NA	TRBD2
TGTGCCAGCAGCCGATCCGGCCGGTCGGGGTTCAATCAGCCCCAGCATTTT	CASSRSGRSGFNQPQHF	TRBV28	TRBJ1-5	NA	NA
TGTGCCAGCAGGGGCAGGGGCACAGATACGCAGTATTTT	CASRGRGTDTQYF	TRBV6-5	TRBJ2-3	NA	NA